This T cell receptor beta chain was captured in a study of blood T cell repertoires in COVID-19. Original processing methods: The assay estimated nucleated cells by amplifying reference gene primers. Libraries were prepared by immunoSEQ multiplex PCR; TCRdb keeps only in-frame clonotypes and omits some of them. V, J and clone size are taken as reported in that table, and D and trimming were inferred from the DNA itself. The data contain fewer than 300,000 clones, roughly 85% of them seen just once; the ten biggest clones take up roughly 3.1%. The sample was peripheral blood. This TCR derives from a woman under 30 with acute or convalescent COVID-19.

The CDR3 reads CASSSGLAGLQFF. The CDR3 DNA reads as TGTGCCAGCAGCTCCGGACTAGCGGGATTGCAGTTCTTC. This chain joins TRBV7-9 and TRBJ2-1; 12 bases line up with TRBD2. The CDR3 has 13 residues. The germline V gene encodes CDR1 SEHNR and CDR2 FQNEAQ (reference sequence). V lost 4 bases and J lost 12; bases outside the gene matches: 4.